This record covers a single T cell receptor (beta chain). Treatment was busulfan-fludarabine conditioning, a marrow graft, and cyclophosphamide on days +3 and +4. In germline, CDR1 is LNHDA, CDR2 SQIVND (reference sequence). The CDR3 has 14 residues. Trimming removed 1 base at V and 6 bases at J, with 12 bases between. This table comes from immunoSEQ multiplex PCR, and its TCRdb copy is limited to in-frame clones, with some not included. Of some 43,000 clones listed, roughly 87% are singletons. The source of the sample is a study of T cells after posttransplantation cyclophosphamide. The rearrangement joins TRBV19 to TRBJ1-2; a weak D match, TRBD1 (6 bases). Sequencing was performed on PBMCs, taken 62 days after allogeneic stem cell transplant with posttransplant cyclophosphamide. The sequence was collected from a male patient over 55 who received an allogeneic stem cell transplant from a related donor and was CMV-positive. Among the T cells, some may be from the graft donor. The CDR3 DNA is TGTGCCAGTAGTATAGTCGGCAGGGGAGATGGCTACACCTTC. It is translated as CASSIVGRGDGYTF. The variable domain in full, completed from reference TRBV19 and TRBJ1-2, reads DGGITQSPKYLFRKEGQNVTLSCEQNLNHDAMYWYRQDPGQGLRLIYYSQIVNDFQKGDIAEGYSVSREKKESFPLTVTSAQKNPTAFYLCASSIVGRGDGYTFGSGTRLTVV.